Shown below are 15 T cell receptor beta chains from a single sample sequenced in a study of T cell responses to AZD1222 COVID-19 vaccine. Here immunoSEQ multiplex PCR was the method, and the copy in TCRdb shows in-frame clones only, minus some. The sample holds around 94,000 clones, about 86% seen once. Sequenced material: peripheral blood, taken on day 0 of AZD1222 vaccination. Source of these receptors: an adult in good health.

The chain links TRBV5-1 to TRBJ2-1; possible D gene TRBD2, 7 bases. The CDR3 runs 15 residues. Germline loops: CDR1 SGHRS, CDR2 YFSETQ. Trimming removed 2 bases from V and 10 bases from J, with 19 bases in between. As DNA, the CDR3 is TGCGCCAGCAGCTTTACCCCTAAAGGGGGGGAGGAGCAGTTCTTC. Its translation is CASSFTPKGGEEQFF.

The CDR3 DNA is TGTGCCAGCAGTCCCGCGACACGTGTGGTGACCGGGGAGCTGTTTTTT. This encodes CASSPATRVVTGELFF. This rearrangement joins TRBV7-8 to TRBJ2-2, with D unresolved. With 6 bases removed from V and 5 bases from J, the gap between germline ends came to 19 bases. Germline loops: CDR1 SGHVS, CDR2 FQNEAQ. CDR3 length: 16 amino acids. Full variable domain (missing parts from reference TRBV7-8 and TRBJ2-2): GAGVSQSPRYKVAKRGQDVALRCDPISGHVSLFWYQQALGQGPEFLTYFQNEAQLDKSGLPSDRFFAERPEGSVSTLKIQRTQQEDSAVYLCASSPATRVVTGELFFGEGSRLTVL.

This clone has ten or more counts. This chain connects TRBV27 to TRBJ2-5; tentatively, D is TRBD1 (6 bases). The CDR3 sequence is 17 residues long. Germline CDR1 is MNHEY and CDR2 is SMNVEV (reference sequence). The germline V and J ends were trimmed by 1 base and 0 bases, with 15 bases remaining between them. DNA for the CDR3: TGTGCCAGCAGTTTATTTGGGGGCCCCGGGGACCAAGAGACCCAGTACTTC. Protein sequence: CASSLFGGPGDQETQYF.

In nucleotides, the CDR3 is TGTGCCAGCAGTTTAGGGGATTATAGCAATCAGCCCCAGCATTTT. Protein: CASSLGDYSNQPQHF. The V gene is TRBV28, the J gene TRBJ1-5; no clear D gene. This CDR3 has 15 residues. V was cut by 2 bases and J by 0 bases, with 8 bases left in between. Germline V gene data show CDR1 as MDHEN and CDR2 as SYDVKM.

This sequence joins TRBV30 and TRBJ2-3; 7 nucleotides agree with TRBD2. CDR3 length: 17 residues. CDR1 is GTSNPN and CDR2 is SVGIG in the germline V gene (reference sequence). V lost 0 bases and J lost 2; bases outside the gene matches: 11. The CDR3, as DNA: TGTGCCTGGAGTGTAGCGGGGACCCCGTCGGTCACAGATACGCAGTATTTT. The encoded protein is CAWSVAGTPSVTDTQYF.

This chain uses TRBV5-1 with TRBJ2-1; D is possibly TRBD2 (5 bases). CDR1 and CDR2 from the germline V gene are SGHRS and YFSETQ. V was trimmed by 0 bases and J by 7 bases, leaving 20 bases between them. This CDR3 is 17 amino acids long. CDR3 DNA: TGCGCCAGCAGCTTGGATAGGCGGGCGGTAGCCCGTAATGAGCAGTTCTTC. It specifies CASSLDRRAVARNEQFF.

V gene TRBV7-8 combines with J gene TRBJ2-7; D is possibly TRBD1 or TRBD2 (5 bases each). The CDR3 runs to 13 residues. Trimming cost V 1 base and J 6 bases, with 10 bases left between them. Per the germline V gene, CDR1 is SGHVS and CDR2 is FQNEAQ. The CDR3 spells CASSLGGVREQYF. Written as DNA, the CDR3 is TGTGCCAGCAGCTTAGGAGGGGTGCGCGAGCAGTACTTC.

Only a few counts were recorded for this clone. The CDR3 protein is CASSQALGSTDTQYF. CDR3 sequence (DNA): TGTGCCAGCAGCCAAGCATTGGGAAGCACAGATACGCAGTATTTT. The gene calls are TRBV7-9 and TRBJ2-3; no definite D call. CDR1 SEHNR and CDR2 FQNEAQ come from the germline V gene (reference sequence). This CDR3 is built from 15 residues. Trimming took off 5 bases at V and 0 bases at J, with 12 bases between the two ends.

This clone was found a few times. The chain joins TRBV7-9 to TRBJ1-4; TRBD1 might be the D (6 bases). The V and J ends lost 5 bases and 7 bases respectively, with 17 bases between them. Germline V gene lookup returns CDR1 SEHNR and CDR2 FQNEAQ (reference sequence). CDR3 length: 15 amino acids. As DNA, the CDR3 is TGTGCCAGCAGCCCTACCGGACAGAGGGTTGAAAAACTGTTTTTT. It is translated as CASSPTGQRVEKLFF.

This chain uses TRBV30 with TRBJ2-1; no clear D. This CDR3 contains 13 residues. The germline V and J ends were trimmed by 1 base and 6 bases, with 10 bases remaining between them. Germline V CDR1 and CDR2: GTSNPN, SVGIG (reference sequence). The chain's CDR3 is CAWSGVDLNEQFF. The CDR3, as DNA: TGTGCCTGGAGTGGTGTCGACCTCAATGAGCAGTTCTTC.

V usage is TRBV6-6 and J usage is TRBJ1-1; 8 nucleotides agree with TRBD1. J lost 0 bases, V lost 5 bases, and 8 bases had no gene match. This CDR3 comprises 16 residues. Germline lookup yields CDR1 MNHNY and CDR2 SVGAGI (reference sequence). The CDR3 loop reads CASSRLRTGMNTEAFF. The CDR3 DNA reads as TGTGCCAGCAGTCGATTACGGACAGGGATGAACACTGAAGCTTTCTTT.

The J gene is TRBJ2-3, the V gene TRBV21-1; TRBD1 is the table's D call and was not checked against the DNA. TRBV21-1 is a listed pseudogene. CDR3 length equals 16 residues. In nucleotides, the CDR3 is TGTGCCAGCAGCAAAGAAAGGGGTCCCCCCCCAGATACGCAGTATTTT. Translation gives CASSKERGPPPDTQYF.

The gene calls are TRBV29-1 and TRBJ2-1, with D hard to call. There are 11 residues in the CDR3. Germline V gene lookup returns CDR1 SQVTM and CDR2 ANQGSEA. Trimming took off 5 bases at V and 6 bases at J, with 8 bases between the two ends. The CDR3 DNA sequence: TGCAGCGTTTTAGACCCCAATGAGCAGTTCTTC. Amino acids: CSVLDPNEQFF.

This chain uses TRBV6-2 or TRBV6-3 with TRBJ1-5; D not certain. The germline V gene encodes CDR1 MNHEY and CDR2 SVGEGT. The CDR3 totals 15 residues. Trimming took off 3 bases at V and 4 bases at J, with 13 bases between the two ends. The CDR3 nucleotides are TGTGCCAGCAGTTATCATCAGGCTGCTAATCAGCCCCAGCATTTT. Translating it yields CASSYHQAANQPQHF.

This clone has more than one count but fewer than ten. This chain joins TRBV29-1 and TRBJ2-5, with 9 bases lining up with TRBD1. V trimming: 2 bases; J trimming: 5 bases; junction bases outside the gene matches: 12. CDR3 length: 16 amino acids. CDR1 and CDR2 from the germline V gene are SQVTM and ANQGSEA. The CDR3 is CSVESPGQGWRETQYF. The CDR3 DNA reads TGCAGCGTTGAATCGCCGGGACAGGGATGGAGGGAGACCCAGTACTTC. The full variable domain, with the rest looked up from reference TRBV29-1 and TRBJ2-5, is SAVISQKPSRDICQRGTSLTIQCQVDSQVTMMFWYRQQPGQSLTLIATANQGSEATYESGFVIDKFPISRPNLTFSTLTVSNMSPEDSSIYLCSVESPGQGWRETQYFGPGTRLLVL.